This T cell receptor beta chain is from a study of T cell repertoires in cytomegalovirus infection. Across the whole study: Public TCR beta signatures marked donors with CMV infection and the matching HLA. Whole-study results and caveats: CMV carriers having the relevant HLA were flagged by cumulative public TCR beta family frequency. Dominating the ex vivo response were TCR beta clonotypes that were CMV-specific and HLA-C-restricted.

The CDR3 spans 16 residues. V was pared by 3 bases and J by 1 base, with 13 bases between. Germline V gene sequence: CDR1 ENHRY, CDR2 SYGVKD. As to this clonotype: Its specificity is not known.

TCRdb analysed the reads with MiXCR anew, one entry per CDR3 protein. Counted here are fewer than 550,000 distinct CDR3 sequences, 31% occurring once; the ten biggest clones make up around 13%. The source material was PBMCs. This clonotype was sampled from a human donor in good health (CMV status not recorded). Some clones in this sample may be carry-over from other donors' samples. J is TRBJ1-3 and V is TRBV10-3, with unresolved D. The CDR3 protein is CAISDSAKSSGNTIYF. The CDR3 bases are TGTGCCATCAGTGACTCAGCCAAATCATCTGGAAACACCATATATTTT.